Following are 26 T cell receptor beta chains from one sample sequenced in a study of T cells expressing NK-cell markers (dated by TCRdb to 2020 to 2021). Library preparation employed 5' RACE. This sample was sequenced with an Illumina HiSeq 2000. Following TCRdb reprocessing, every CDR3 protein sequence forms one entry, and DNA is not provided. The table held for this sample gives about 450,000 distinct CDR3 sequences. Of the sample, approximately 6.8% falls within the top ten clones. Sequenced: blood T cells: a sorted CD56 or NKG2C T cell subset, CD4+ or CD8+ T cells, or bulk PBMC T cells (not recorded which). These receptors all come from a woman between 18 and 69 years old in good health.

V gene TRBV10-3 combines with J gene TRBJ2-1. The germline gives CDR1 ENHRY, CDR2 SYGVKD. This CDR3 contains 14 residues. CDR3 in amino acids: CAISDWEHSNEQFF.

The chain links TRBV30 to TRBJ1-6; as DNA is missing, the TRBD1 call by TCRdb cannot be tested. Germline assignment: CDR1 GTSNPN and CDR2 SVGIG (reference sequence). The CDR3 runs to 13 residues. The CDR3 sequence: CAWRGIDNSPLHF.

V and J are TRBV28 and TRBJ2-2. Germline V gene lookup returns CDR1 MDHEN and CDR2 SYDVKM. CDR3 length: 16 residues. This chain's CDR3 is CASSSQIPDRTGELFF.

V is TRBV5-1 and J is TRBJ2-3. CDR1 SGHRS and CDR2 YFSETQ come from the germline V gene. The CDR3 has 14 residues. The CDR3 here is CASSIRESTDTQYF.

The rearrangement uses TRBV20-1 and TRBJ1-2; without DNA, the TCRdb call of TRBD1 cannot be checked. There are 15 residues in the CDR3. Germline V gene data show CDR1 as DFQATT and CDR2 as SNEGSKA (reference sequence). The CDR3: CSARDQTGRVYGYTF.

The gene calls are TRBV12-3 or TRBV12-4 and TRBJ2-7; TCRdb reports TRBD1, a call that lacks DNA to check it against. The length of the CDR3 is 14 residues. This CDR3 reads CASSLHGGTYEQYF.

This rearrangement joins TRBV6-1 to TRBJ2-1; TCRdb picks TRBD1, but there is no DNA to check that call. The CDR3 has 13 amino acids. Germline CDR1 MNHNS, CDR2 SASEGT. This CDR3 is CASMGGLVDEQFF.

The genes are TRBV5-1 and TRBJ2-3; the TCRdb call, TRBD1, lacks DNA for checking. The CDR3 has 14 amino acids. CDR1 and CDR2 (germline): SGHRS, YFSETQ. The CDR3 loop reads CASKRTGDLDTQYF. The full variable domain, with the rest looked up from reference TRBV5-1 and TRBJ2-3, is KAGVTQTPRYLIKTRGQQVTLSCSPISGHRSVSWYQQTPGQGLQFLFEYFSETQRNKGNFPGRFSGRQFSNSRSEMNVSTLELGDSALYLCASKRTGDLDTQYFGPGTRLTVL.

The chain links TRBV20-1 to TRBJ2-1; TCRdb designates TRBD2, a call that cannot be tested without DNA. The CDR3 loop spans 15 amino acids. Germline V lookup: CDR1 DFQATT, CDR2 SNEGSKA (reference sequence). CDR3 protein: CSASFPSGDYNEQFF.

The chain combines TRBV11-2 with TRBJ2-2; there is no DNA to check the TCRdb D call of TRBD1. Germline CDR1 and CDR2: SGHAT and FQNNGV. The CDR3 runs to 16 residues. This CDR3 reads CASSLVATVYYGELFF.

The CDR3 region is CASSPGGGILNEQFF. The chain uses TRBV6-1 and TRBJ2-1; TCRdb outputs TRBD1, but without DNA this stays unchecked. CDR1 is MNHNS, CDR2 SASEGT, per germline. CDR3 size: 15 residues.

The J gene is TRBJ2-7, the V gene TRBV7-9; TCRdb's D gene call, TRBD2, goes unchecked for lack of DNA. The CDR3 covers 14 residues. CDR1 and CDR2 from the germline V gene are SEHNR and FQNEAQ (reference sequence). The CDR3 here is CASRTSGNSGEQYF.

The chain is built from TRBV29-1 and TRBJ2-7; the D call of TRBD1 rests on TCRdb alone, since no DNA is present to check it. The CDR3 sequence is 12 residues long. Per germline, CDR1 SQVTM and CDR2 ANQGSEA. The CDR3 sequence: CSAAFQGYEQYF.

The chain recombines TRBV18 with TRBJ2-1; TCRdb names TRBD2, which stays unverified in the absence of DNA. The CDR3 is 15 amino acids. Germline-derived CDR1 and CDR2 are KGHSH and LQKENI. The CDR3 loop reads CASSPPSGPYNEQFF.

V and J are TRBV4-2 and TRBJ2-1. CDR1 and CDR2 (germline): LGHNA, YNFKEQ. The CDR3 covers 16 residues. The CDR3 here is CASSQDLRRIDNEQFF.

This chain joins TRBV6-2 or TRBV6-3 and TRBJ2-3. Germline loops: CDR1 MNHEY, CDR2 SVGEGT. The CDR3 covers 14 residues. CDR3 loop: CASHTGRSTDTQYF.

J is TRBJ2-3 and V is TRBV27; as DNA is missing, the TRBD1 call by TCRdb cannot be tested. This CDR3 comprises 15 residues. CDR1 is MNHEY, CDR2 SMNVEV, per germline (reference sequence). The CDR3 reads CASSLAGGGGDTQYF.

This chain links TRBV9 with TRBJ2-7. Germline CDR1 and CDR2: SGDLS and YYNGEE. This CDR3 comprises 14 residues. CDR3 residues: CASSVDLITHEQYF.

The V call is TRBV19, the J call TRBJ2-1; as DNA is missing, the TRBD2 call by TCRdb cannot be tested. Germline V lookup: CDR1 LNHDA, CDR2 SQIVND (reference sequence). The CDR3 is 15 residues long. CDR3 region: CASSMGLAVYNEQFF.

V usage is TRBV3-1 and J usage is TRBJ2-1. Per the germline V gene, CDR1 is LGHDT and CDR2 is YNNKEL (reference sequence). The CDR3 is 15 residues long. The CDR3 is CASSPDPISLNEQFF.

V gene TRBV5-1 combines with J gene TRBJ2-3; the D call of TRBD1 rests on TCRdb alone, since no DNA is present to check it. The CDR3 consists of 13 residues. Germline V lookup: CDR1 SGHRS, CDR2 YFSETQ. Here the CDR3 reads CASSNGQADTQYF.

The rearrangement links TRBV20-1 to TRBJ2-1. Germline CDR1 reads DFQATT; CDR2 reads SNEGSKA (reference sequence). This CDR3 has 15 residues. CDR3 sequence reads: CSARSLAASYNEQFF.

The chain joins TRBV20-1 to TRBJ2-1; the D gene TCRdb calls, TRBD2, cannot be checked with no DNA. Germline V gives CDR1 DFQATT, CDR2 SNEGSKA (reference sequence). The CDR3 length is 17 residues. This CDR3 is CSAPFGVVLAGVHEQFF.

V usage is TRBV12-3 or TRBV12-4 and J usage is TRBJ2-5; TCRdb's D call, TRBD1, is unchecked because there is no DNA. CDR3 size: 16 residues. The CDR3 sequence is CASSLGDRGPQETQYF.

The chain's CDR3 is CRVTGASDEQFF. V usage is TRBV29-1 and J usage is TRBJ2-1; the D call from TCRdb, TRBD2, cannot be confirmed without DNA. The CDR3 covers 12 residues. Germline CDR1 and CDR2: SQVTM and ANQGSEA.

V and J are TRBV14 and TRBJ1-1; TCRdb proposes TRBD1, but this gene call is untestable without DNA. The CDR3 loop spans 14 amino acids. In germline, CDR1 is SGHDN, CDR2 FVKESK. CDR3 amino acids: CASTRDIQNTEAFF.